These T cell receptor beta chains were read from a single sample in a study of blood T cell repertoires in COVID-19. Method: immunoSEQ multiplex PCR; TCRdb's copy keeps in-frame clones and lacks some. The data hold some 170,000 clones, with 85% to 90% observed a single time. Sequencing was done on a sample of PBMCs or T cells enriched from blood (not recorded which). The receptors originated from a man aged 40-49 years who had recovered from COVID-19. CDR3s include the opening cysteine and the closing phenylalanine or tryptophan. The order of the fields is D gene, clone size, J gene, V gene, CDR3 DNA, CDR3 protein. A D gene is named only where the DNA matches it firmly. Rows give clone size only sometimes, using once, few, many, or a class for an expanded clone.

>-|-|TRBJ2-3|TRBV2
TGTGCCAGCATCGTCGTAGATACGCAGTATTTT
CASIVVDTQYF
>-|-|TRBJ1-1|TRBV5-6
TGTGCCAGCAGCTTGGACCGGGGAGCAATGAACACTGAAGCTTTCTTT
CASSLDRGAMNTEAFF
>-|-|TRBJ1-6|TRBV27
TGTGCCAGCAGTTTATTCCAGGGGAGCTCCTATAATTCACCCCTCCACTTT
CASSLFQGSSYNSPLHF
>-|once|TRBJ2-3|TRBV5-4
TGTGCCAGCAGCGCCGACAGTAACACAGATACGCAGTATTTT
CASSADSNTDTQYF
>-|-|TRBJ1-2|TRBV7-2
TGTGCCAGCAGCTTAGGGACAGAGAACTATGGCTACACCTTC
CASSLGTENYGYTF
>-|-|TRBJ2-3|TRBV11-2
TGTGCCAGCGGGCGGGTTACTAGCACAGATACGCAGTATTTT
CASGRVTSTDTQYF
>TRBD1|-|TRBJ2-5|TRBV9
TGTGCCAGCAGCGCCAGGGGGTTTGAGACCCAGTACTTC
CASSARGFETQYF
>-|-|TRBJ2-3|TRBV19
TGTGCCAGTAGTAAACCGGAGGATCCCAAGTTTACGCAGTATTTT
CASSKPEDPKFTQYF
>TRBD1|-|TRBJ1-5|TRBV6-1
TGTGCCAGCAGTGACCTTTCAGGGACAGGGGGTTATAGCAATCAGCCCCAGCATTTT
CASSDLSGTGGYSNQPQHF
>-|-|TRBJ1-6|TRBV6-5
TGTGCCAGCGCCCCCTCAGGGCCCAATTCACCCCTCCACTTT
CASAPSGPNSPLHF
>-|-|TRBJ1-6|TRBV28
TGTGCCAGCAGTTTTGGACAGAATAATTCACCCCTCCACTTT
CASSFGQNNSPLHF
>TRBD1|-|TRBJ2-7|TRBV18
TGTGCCAGCTCACCGGGACAGGACTACGAGCAGTACTTC
CASSPGQDYEQYF
>-|-|TRBJ2-7|TRBV11-1
TGTGCCAGCAGCTTAGATCGCGACGAGCAGTACTTC
CASSLDRDEQYF
>-|-|TRBJ2-1|TRBV7-3
TGTGCCAGCAGCCCCCGGGTTAGACCTTACAATGAGCAGTTCTTC
CASSPRVRPYNEQFF
>TRBD1|-|TRBJ1-2|TRBV19
TGTGCCAGTAGTACAGACAGGGAAAACTACACCTTC
CASSTDRENYTF
>-|-|TRBJ2-2|TRBV29-1
TGCAGCGTTGAAGGCCGGGTGGCCGGGGAGCTGTTTTTT
CSVEGRVAGELFF
>TRBD2|-|TRBJ2-1|TRBV29-1
TGCAGCGCTTACGGGACTAGCCTCAATGAGCAGTTCTTC
CSAYGTSLNEQFF
>TRBD1|-|TRBJ1-3|TRBV9
TGTGCCAGCAGCTATGGACAGGGAGGCGTTGGAAACACCATATATTTT
CASSYGQGGVGNTIYF
>TRBD2|-|TRBJ2-5|TRBV9
TGTGCCAGCAGCGGGGGGTTCGGTAGCGGGTACCAAGAGACCCAGTACTTC
CASSGGFGSGYQETQYF
>-|-|TRBJ1-6|TRBV9
TGTGCCAGCAGCGTAGGACTGGGTGGACCCCTCCACTTT
CASSVGLGGPLHF
>-|-|TRBJ1-4|TRBV3-1/TRBV3-2
TGTGCCAGCAGCCAACGCGGGTATTTAGGACTACTCCATGGTGAAAAACTGTTTTTT
CASSQRGYLGLLHGEKLFF
>-|-|TRBJ1-1|TRBV5-4
TGTGCCAGCAGCGCCTTACAGGTAGTGAACACTGAAGCTTTCTTT
CASSALQVVNTEAFF
>TRBD1|-|TRBJ1-2|TRBV6-5
TGTGCCAGCAGTTACACTCCTGGACAGGGGGCGCATGGCTACACCTTC
CASSYTPGQGAHGYTF
>-|-|TRBJ1-1|TRBV29-1
TGCAGCGGATACGCGACAGGTGGGAACACTGAAGCTTTCTTT
CSGYATGGNTEAFF
>-|-|TRBJ2-7|TRBV13
TGTGCCAGCAGCTTAGGTCCGGGCTCCTACGAGCAGTACTTC
CASSLGPGSYEQYF
>-|-|TRBJ1-2|TRBV5-8
TGTGCCAGCAGCCCGGACAGTCTAGGCTACACCTTC
CASSPDSLGYTF
>TRBD1|once|TRBJ1-1|TRBV10-3
TGTGCCACCGACAGGGGAGGAACGAACACTGAAGCTTTCTTT
CATDRGGTNTEAFF
>TRBD1|-|TRBJ1-2|TRBV28
TGTGCCAGCAGAAGCTGGGGACAGAACTATGGCTACACCTTC
CASRSWGQNYGYTF
>TRBD1|-|TRBJ1-6|TRBV5-1
TGCGCCAGCAGCTTGTCGTGGCAGGGGGACTCACCCCTCCACTTT
CASSLSWQGDSPLHF
>-|-|TRBJ1-1|TRBV28
TGTGCCAGCAGTTTGTTTAGGGGGATCACTGAAGCTTTCTTT
CASSLFRGITEAFF
>TRBD1|-|TRBJ1-1|TRBV13
TGTGCCAGCAGCTTGGGACAGAGGAACACTGAAGCTTTCTTT
CASSLGQRNTEAFF
>-|-|TRBJ1-2|TRBV27
TGTGCCAGCAGCCGCTCGGGGGGACGGCTGGATGGCTACACCTTC
CASSRSGGRLDGYTF
>TRBD1|-|TRBJ1-1|TRBV11-2
TGTGCCAGCAGCTTGGACAGGGTAATCACTGAAGCTTTCTTT
CASSLDRVITEAFF
>-|-|TRBJ2-7|TRBV12-3/TRBV12-4
TGTGCCAGCAGTACTAGCCACTACGAGCAGTACTTC
CASSTSHYEQYF
>TRBD1|-|TRBJ2-2|TRBV5-1
TGCGCCAGCACGACAGGGGGAACCGGGGAGCTGTTTTTT
CASTTGGTGELFF
>-|-|TRBJ1-2|TRBV2
TGTGCCAGCAGTTATAGTTTTTTGTGGGGCTACACCTTC
CASSYSFLWGYTF
>TRBD1|-|TRBJ1-5|TRBV9
TGTGCCAGCAGCGTAGGACAGGGAGGAGGTAGCAATCAGCCCCAGCATTTT
CASSVGQGGGSNQPQHF
>-|once|TRBJ2-1|TRBV7-9
TGTGCCAGCAGCTCAACTAGCTGGGCTCCAGATGAGCAGTTCTTC
CASSSTSWAPDEQFF
>-|-|TRBJ2-7|TRBV29-1
TGCAGCGTTGAAACTCAAAGACAGGCTTCCTACGAGCAGTACTTC
CSVETQRQASYEQYF
>-|-|TRBJ1-1|TRBV5-4
TGTGCCAGCAGCTTGGAAAGGCGAGGGGGAGCTTTCTTT
CASSLERRGGAFF